The 10 T cell receptor beta chains below all came from one sample that was sequenced in a study of T cell clones after liver transplantation. Measured with immunoSEQ multiplex PCR; TCRdb has only the in-frame clones, and not every one. This table holds 6,500 or so clones, 79% found once. The sequencing used CD8+ T cells from blood, collected 24 months after liver transplant. The receptor set was obtained from a human patient who received a liver transplant. Some T cells may have originated in the graft donor.

This chain connects TRBV14 to TRBJ2-7; D is ambiguous. CDR3 length: 12 amino acids. Germline V gene sequence: CDR1 SGHDN, CDR2 FVKESK. The V end lost 4 bases, the J end lost 7 bases, and 11 bases lay between the germline ends. The CDR3 DNA reads TGTGCCAGCAGCCCCTTCGGCTGGGAGCAGTACTTC. It is translated as CASSPFGWEQYF.

This chain connects TRBV7-8 to TRBJ1-2; maybe TRBD1 (5 bases). This CDR3 spans 13 amino acids. Germline-derived CDR1 and CDR2 are SGHVS and FQNEAQ. Trimming shortened V by 4 bases and J by 3 bases, and 9 bases separated the two germline ends. As DNA, the CDR3 is TGTGCCAGCAGCTGGATAGGGGACTATGGCTACACCTTC. Protein: CASSWIGDYGYTF.

This chain links TRBV5-1 with TRBJ2-3; TRBD2 agrees at 10 bases. The CDR3 contains 15 residues. Germline lookup yields CDR1 SGHRS and CDR2 YFSETQ. With 2 bases clipped from V and 6 bases from J, the junction kept 6 bases outside the gene matches. CDR3 DNA: TGCGCCAGCAGCTTTGGGGCTAGCGGGGGTGATACGCAGTATTTT. Its translation: CASSFGASGGDTQYF.

This clone was found once. This chain joins TRBV6-5 and TRBJ2-5; perhaps D is TRBD1 or TRBD2 (5 bases each). The CDR3 covers 14 residues. Germline CDR1 reads MNHEY; CDR2 reads SVGAGI. V was shortened by 0 bases and J by 5 bases, with 10 bases between the two germline ends. In nucleotides, the CDR3 is TGTGCCAGCAGTTACTCAGGGGAGCGGGAGACCCAGTACTTC. This translates into CASSYSGERETQYF.

V is TRBV4-1 and J is TRBJ2-1, with a tentative D call TRBD1 (5 bases). V dropped 1 base and J dropped 10 bases, with 8 bases sitting between them. This CDR3 spans 12 amino acids. The germline gives CDR1 MGHRA, CDR2 YSYEKL. The CDR3 loop reads CASSQAWTEQFF. In nucleotides, the CDR3 is TGCGCCAGCAGCCAAGCATGGACAGAGCAGTTCTTC.

V is TRBV29-1 and J is TRBJ2-7, with 8 bases lining up with TRBD1. The germline V gene has CDR1 SQVTM and CDR2 ANQGSEA. This CDR3 contains 13 residues. J lost 6 bases, V lost 6 bases, and 10 bases had no gene match. The CDR3 DNA is TGCAGCGTCGTAGTGGCAGGGGGCGTCGAGCAGTACTTC. Translating gives CSVVVAGGVEQYF.

The rearrangement links TRBV19 to TRBJ2-7, with 8 positions matching TRBD1. This CDR3 comprises 16 residues. V lost 7 bases, J lost 7 bases, and 18 bases stayed unmatched. Germline V gives CDR1 LNHDA, CDR2 SQIVND (reference sequence). CDR3 region: CASTPTGALAPREQYF. CDR3 nucleotide sequence: TGTGCCAGTACCCCGACAGGGGCCCTCGCACCTCGAGAGCAGTACTTC.

This clone was seen more than once but under ten times. The V and J genes are TRBV7-2 and TRBJ1-1; unclear D gene. V lost 2 bases and J 4 bases, leaving 8 bases between the germline ends. CDR3 length: 13 amino acids. Germline loops: CDR1 SGHTA, CDR2 FQGNSA. DNA for the CDR3: TGTGCCAGCAGCTTAATTTTAAGCACTGAAGCTTTCTTT. It specifies CASSLILSTEAFF.

This clone was detected a few times. This chain links TRBV15 with TRBJ1-1; D is possibly TRBD1 (5 bases). With 1 base removed from V and 4 bases from J, the gap between germline ends came to 10 bases. The length of the CDR3 is 14 residues. Germline CDR1 reads LNHNV; CDR2 reads YYDKDF (reference sequence). In DNA form, the CDR3 reads TGTGCCACCAGCAGAGGGGACTCGGGCACTGAAGCTTTCTTT. This gives the protein CATSRGDSGTEAFF.

The V call is TRBV6-4, the J call TRBJ2-2, with no clear D. CDR3 size: 14 residues. Trimming removed 0 bases from V and 4 bases from J, with 6 bases in between. The germline CDR1 and CDR2 sequences are MRHNA and SNTAGT. The CDR3 protein is CASSDSPGTGELFF. The CDR3 DNA reads as TGTGCCAGCAGTGACTCACCAGGCACCGGGGAGCTGTTTTTT.